The 30 T cell receptor beta chains below were found in one sample sequenced in a study of CD8 T cells in Susac syndrome. Random hexamers were used to reverse transcribe 0.5 to 1 ug of RNA. Via MiXCR, TCRdb re-called the immunoSEQ multiplex PCR reads, giving one row per CDR3 protein. This table holds some 200,000 distinct CDR3 sequences, 95% found once. The sample comprised CD4+ T cells from PBMCs. The receptors originated from a human donor with multiple sclerosis.

CDR3 sequence reads: CATSRRSGTGTVPYGYTF. The DNA for the CDR3 is TGTGCCACCAGCAGAAGAAGCGGGACAGGGACGGTCCCCTATGGCTACACCTTC. The chain recombines TRBV15 with TRBJ1-2; 9 positions match TRBD1. This CDR3 has 18 residues. With 2 bases clipped from V and 4 bases from J, the junction kept 14 bases outside the gene matches. From germline, CDR1 is LNHNV and CDR2 YYDKDF (reference sequence).

This clonotype was detected only once. V usage is TRBV24-1 and J usage is TRBJ1-2, with TRBD1 as a possible D gene (5 bases). Germline V gene lookup returns CDR1 KGHDR and CDR2 SFDVKD. Trimming shortened V by 8 bases and J by 5 bases, and 8 bases separated the two germline ends. The CDR3 runs to 11 residues. This chain's CDR3 is CATTGPYGYTF. CDR3 DNA sequence: TGTGCCACCACAGGGCCATATGGCTACACCTTC.

The rearrangement uses TRBV4-1 and TRBJ2-1; no definite D call. The germline CDR1 and CDR2 sequences are MGHRA and YSYEKL. This CDR3 contains 15 residues. V lost 0 bases to trimming and J lost 8 bases, with 14 bases between them. The CDR3 DNA reads as TGCGCCAGCAGCCAAGATGACAACAGAGGCTATGAGCAGTTCTTC. Residues: CASSQDDNRGYEQFF.

CDR3 nucleotide sequence: TGCAGTGCCTCAAGAGGGGGAGGGAACACTGAAGCTTTCTTT. Translating gives CSASRGGGNTEAFF. V is TRBV20-1 and J is TRBJ1-1; D might be TRBD1 (6 bases). The V and J ends lost 6 bases and 1 base respectively, with 15 bases between them. Germline V gene sequence: CDR1 DFQATT, CDR2 SNEGSKA (reference sequence). This CDR3 comprises 14 residues.

The J gene is TRBJ2-5, the V gene TRBV29-1; D uncertain. V was cut by 5 bases and J by 2 bases, with 18 bases left in between. This CDR3 region has 15 residues. From germline, CDR1 is SQVTM and CDR2 ANQGSEA. The CDR3 loop reads CSVSTFGHLQETQYF. The CDR3 nucleotides read TGCAGCGTTTCTACCTTCGGCCATTTACAAGAGACCCAGTACTTC. The complete variable domain, with remaining parts taken from reference TRBV29-1 and TRBJ2-5, reads SAVISQKPSRDICQRGTSLTIQCQVDSQVTMMFWYRQQPGQSLTLIATANQGSEATYESGFVIDKFPISRPNLTFSTLTVSNMSPEDSSIYLCSVSTFGHLQETQYFGPGTRLLVL.

The chain has TRBV6-5 and TRBJ2-1; tentatively, D is TRBD2 (5 bases). This CDR3 is 12 amino acids long. CDR1 MNHEY and CDR2 SVGAGI come from the germline V gene. V lost 6 bases to trimming and J lost 9 bases, with 12 bases between them. The CDR3 here is CASRTPRGEQFF. In DNA form, the CDR3 reads TGTGCCAGCAGAACTCCTCGGGGTGAGCAGTTCTTC.

This clonotype is a singleton in its sample. The J gene is TRBJ2-7, the V gene TRBV21-1. TRBV21-1 is a pseudogene segment. The CDR3 is 13 amino acids. The CDR3 spells CASSSAKGYEQYF. The CDR3 nucleotides read TGTGCCAGCAGCTCGGCAAAGGGATACGAGCAGTACTTC.

CDR3 DNA sequence: TGTGCCAGCAGTTACCGCCTCGAGCAGTACTTC. As protein: CASSYRLEQYF. The chain has TRBV6-2 or TRBV6-3 and TRBJ2-7; no firm D call. The CDR3 loop spans 11 amino acids. Germline loops: CDR1 MNHEY, CDR2 SVGEGT. With 2 bases removed from V and 6 bases from J, the gap between germline ends came to 5 bases.

The chain is built from TRBV29-1 and TRBJ2-7, with 10 bases identical to TRBD2. The CDR3 is made up of 14 amino acids. CDR1 SQVTM and CDR2 ANQGSEA come from the germline V gene. The ends lost 3 bases at V and 7 bases at J; junction bases unmatched: 9. The CDR3 DNA reads TGCAGCGTTGAGGAACCGGGACTAGCGAGGGAGCAGTACTTC. Protein: CSVEEPGLAREQYF.

This chain links TRBV29-1 with TRBJ2-5, with D possibly TRBD1 on 5 matching bases. Between the trimmed V and J ends, which lost 5 bases and 1 base, there was a span of 14 bases. Germline assignment: CDR1 SQVTM and CDR2 ANQGSEA. The CDR3 consists of 14 residues. CDR3 amino acids: CSVLRPGPQETQYF. CDR3 in DNA: TGCAGCGTTTTGCGGCCAGGGCCCCAAGAGACCCAGTACTTC.

This clonotype is a singleton in its sample. This chain connects TRBV12-3 or TRBV12-4 to TRBJ2-1; TRBD2 might be the D (5 bases). Trimming cost V 6 bases and J 9 bases, with 9 bases left between them. The CDR3 extends over 11 amino acids. The CDR3 DNA reads as TGTGCCAGCAGGACCGGGGTTGAGCAGTTCTTC. As protein: CASRTGVEQFF.

The V gene is TRBV4-1, the J gene TRBJ2-2, with D perhaps TRBD1 or TRBD2 (6 bases each). This CDR3 has 14 residues. Germline CDR1 MGHRA, CDR2 YSYEKL. Between the trimmed V and J ends, which lost 8 bases and 6 bases, there was a span of 16 bases. In DNA, the CDR3 is TGCGCCAGCCGGGGGCAGGCTGACCCCGGGGAGCTGTTTTTT. Protein: CASRGQADPGELFF.

V gene TRBV2 combines with J gene TRBJ1-2; unclear D gene. CDR1 and CDR2 (germline): SNHLY, FYNNEI. Trimming took 7 bases from V and 5 from J, leaving 11 bases between them. The CDR3 is made up of 12 amino acids. CDR3 sequence (DNA): TGTGCCAGCACGTCCGAAGATTATGGCTACACCTTC. It specifies CASTSEDYGYTF. Variable domain in full (rest from reference TRBV2 and TRBJ1-2): EPEVTQTPSHQVTQMGQEVILRCVPISNHLYFYWYRQILGQKVEFLVSFYNNEISEKSEIFDDQFSVERPDGSNFTLKIRSTKLEDSAMYFCASTSEDYGYTFGSGTRLTVV.

For the CDR3, the DNA is TGTGCCAGCAGCGCCCGGACAGGGGAGTGGGAGCAGTACTTC. This translates into CASSARTGEWEQYF. The chain links TRBV9 to TRBJ2-7, with 9 bases fitting TRBD1. The CDR3 has 14 amino acids. The germline gives CDR1 SGDLS, CDR2 YYNGEE. V gave up 3 bases and J gave up 7 bases; unmatched junction bases: 8.

The chain has TRBV12-3 or TRBV12-4 and TRBJ2-1, with TRBD1 matching over 9 bases. The V gene end was trimmed by 5 bases and the J gene end by 5 bases; junction bases not matched to a gene: 10. The CDR3 totals 16 residues. This chain's CDR3 is CASSPTGQGLNNEQFF. The DNA for the CDR3 is TGTGCCAGCAGTCCCACGGGACAGGGTTTGAACAATGAGCAGTTCTTC.

The chain has TRBV6-1 and TRBJ2-7; 10 bases agree with TRBD1. This CDR3 has 17 residues. The V segment lost 6 bases and the J segment 2 bases; nucleotides outside the gene matches: 13. Per germline, CDR1 MNHNS and CDR2 SASEGT. CDR3 in amino acids: CASRHTLGTGVPYEQYF. The CDR3 DNA sequence: TGTGCCAGCAGACACACTCTTGGGACAGGGGTCCCCTACGAGCAGTACTTC.

This clonotype occurred once. The V and J genes are TRBV20-1 and TRBJ1-2; 10 bases agree with TRBD1. The CDR3 runs to 13 residues. Germline V CDR1 and CDR2: DFQATT, SNEGSKA (reference sequence). The ends lost 0 bases at V and 10 bases at J; junction bases unmatched: 5. The chain's CDR3 is CSAREPGQGPYTF. CDR3 coding DNA: TGCAGTGCTAGAGAACCGGGACAGGGGCCCTACACCTTC.

The chain recombines TRBV23-1 with TRBJ2-7; TRBD1 aligns across 11 bases. TRBV23-1 is treated as an ORF (open reading frame) with a function not yet certain. V lost 0 bases and J lost 4; bases outside the gene matches: 5. This CDR3 is 16 amino acids long. CDR3 nucleotides: TGCGCCAGCAGTCAATCTAGGGGACAGGGGGGATACGAGCAGTACTTC. Its translation is CASSQSRGQGGYEQYF.

The J gene is TRBJ1-2, the V gene TRBV2, with TRBD1 matching 7 bases. Germline CDR1 and CDR2: SNHLY and FYNNEI. There are 13 residues in the CDR3. J was trimmed by 1 base and V by 9 bases; bases with no gene match: 5. CDR3 nucleotides: TGTGCCAGAACCCGGGACAGTAACTATGGCTACACCTTC. Protein sequence: CARTRDSNYGYTF. Looking up the rest from reference TRBV2 and TRBJ1-2 gives the full variable domain: EPEVTQTPSHQVTQMGQEVILRCVPISNHLYFYWYRQILGQKVEFLVSFYNNEISEKSEIFDDQFSVERPDGSNFTLKIRSTKLEDSAMYFCARTRDSNYGYTFGSGTRLTVV.

The chain couples TRBV20-1 to TRBJ2-7; TRBD1 might be the D (5 bases). The CDR3 runs 13 residues. Trimming removed 3 bases from V and 8 bases from J, with 17 bases in between. Per the germline V gene, CDR1 is DFQATT and CDR2 is SNEGSKA (reference sequence). The CDR3 loop reads CSARDGPSGQQYF. Written as DNA, the CDR3 is TGCAGTGCTAGGGACGGACCGTCAGGGCAGCAGTACTTC.

The J gene is TRBJ2-3, the V gene TRBV3-1; 13 bases are a match to TRBD2. The CDR3 spans 16 residues. J gave up 6 bases and V 4 bases, and 7 bases lay outside the gene matches. Germline V gene sequence: CDR1 LGHDT, CDR2 YNNKEL (reference sequence). The DNA of the CDR3 is TGTGCCAGCAGCCGAGGACTAGCGGGGGCCCACGATACGCAGTATTTT. This encodes CASSRGLAGAHDTQYF.

This chain links TRBV20-1 with TRBJ2-3; the D is unclear. The germline gives CDR1 DFQATT, CDR2 SNEGSKA (reference sequence). This CDR3 comprises 14 residues. The V end lost 3 bases, the J end lost 0 bases, and 10 bases lay between the germline ends. The CDR3 loop is CSASVSQSTDTQYF. CDR3 DNA sequence: TGCAGTGCTAGTGTTAGCCAAAGCACAGATACGCAGTATTTT.

The chain recombines TRBV28 with TRBJ2-5, with TRBD2 matching 7 bases. V lost 3 bases, J lost 4 bases, and 2 bases stayed unmatched. Germline CDR1 and CDR2: MDHEN and SYDVKM. This CDR3 contains 13 residues. CDR3: CASSLREPETQYF. The CDR3 DNA reads TGTGCCAGCAGTTTGCGGGAGCCAGAGACCCAGTACTTC.

This chain connects TRBV29-1 to TRBJ2-5; TRBD2 matches at 11 bases. CDR1 is SQVTM and CDR2 is ANQGSEA in the germline V gene. V lost 8 bases to trimming and J lost 3 bases; unmatched junction nucleotides: 11. CDR3 length equals 15 residues. CDR3 amino acids: CSLRRGTSGEETQYF. CDR3 DNA: TGCAGCCTACGGAGGGGGACTAGCGGAGAAGAGACCCAGTACTTC.

This rearrangement joins TRBV18 to TRBJ1-4; D gene unclear. Germline V gene data show CDR1 as KGHSH and CDR2 as LQKENI. V was cut by 2 bases and J by 6 bases, with 10 bases left in between. The CDR3 covers 14 residues. The DNA of the CDR3 is TGTGCCAGCTCACCAACTACTCGGGATGAAAAACTGTTTTTT. This encodes CASSPTTRDEKLFF.

The rearrangement links TRBV7-9 to TRBJ2-7; TRBD1 aligns across 7 bases. V dropped 10 bases and J dropped 2; count of bases not matched to a gene: 2. The CDR3 loop spans 11 amino acids. Germline V CDR1 and CDR2: SEHNR, FQNEAQ (reference sequence). The CDR3 DNA follows: TGTGCCACGGGACAGCCCTACGAGCAGTACTTC. Amino acid sequence: CATGQPYEQYF.

The V and J genes are TRBV6-2 or TRBV6-3 and TRBJ1-2; TRBD1 matches 9 bases. Germline trimming cut 10 bases from V and 7 bases from J; bases unmatched to any gene: 13. The CDR3 totals 14 residues. Germline CDR1 MNHEY, CDR2 SVGEGT. The CDR3 DNA reads as TGTGCCACACGCCGGGACAGGGAAGCGGGTGGCTACACCTTC. Amino acid sequence: CATRRDREAGGYTF.

The rearrangement joins TRBV6-5 to TRBJ1-2, with D possibly matching TRBD1 (6 bases). The germline V gene has CDR1 MNHEY and CDR2 SVGAGI. CDR3 length: 13 amino acids. The V end was cut by 6 bases, the J end by 4 bases, with 12 bases between. CDR3 DNA: TGTGCCAGCAGGAATGGACAGCTCTATGGCTACACCTTC. Translating gives CASRNGQLYGYTF.

The chain has TRBV29-1 and TRBJ1-1; D not resolved. The length of the CDR3 is 14 residues. V lost 0 bases and J 11 bases, leaving 19 bases between the germline ends. Germline V CDR1 and CDR2: SQVTM, ANQGSEA. The CDR3 sequence is CSVEDQRTGWRAFF. The DNA for the CDR3 is TGCAGCGTTGAAGATCAAAGGACCGGATGGCGGGCTTTCTTT.

This clonotype showed up just once. This rearrangement joins TRBV3-1 to TRBJ2-7; D possibly corresponds to TRBD2 (5 bases). This CDR3 comprises 12 residues. V lost 3 bases and J 6 bases, leaving 9 bases between the germline ends. Germline V gives CDR1 LGHDT, CDR2 YNNKEL (reference sequence). The chain's CDR3 is CASSHGRGEQYF. Written as DNA, the CDR3 is TGTGCCAGCAGCCACGGCCGGGGCGAGCAGTACTTC.